This paragraph covers one T cell receptor beta chain sequence. Its antigen is unknown. This sample was taken from a study of cytomegalovirus exposure and HLA in healthy donors. Findings of the study overall: A likely sequencing artifact accounted for one observed cluster of highly shared sequence variants. Later, an analysis found that common viral pathogens appeared to be linked with several of the most significant clusters. It was only CMV serostatus that was available as immune exposure information.

Vbeta (60) and Jbeta (13) primers were used in the PCR. Profiled with immunoSEQ multiplex PCR; TCRdb holds only in-frame clones, not every one. The sample lists 150,000 to 200,000 clones; around 77% were seen once. The TCR was taken from a woman aged 35 to 49 in good health and CMV-seronegative. Input material: PBMCs.

CDR3 bases: TGTGCCAGCAGCTCCCCCGGGACAAGCGATGGCTACACCTTC. Protein: CASSSPGTSDGYTF. This chain connects TRBV7-9 to TRBJ1-2; tentatively, D is TRBD1 (6 bases). The V gene lost 4 bases and the J gene lost 6 bases, with 15 bases spanning the gap. CDR1 and CDR2 (germline): SEHNR, FQNEAQ (reference sequence). The CDR3 contains 14 residues.